The clone carrying this TCR beta chain was found once. The sample originates from a study of blood T cell repertoires in COVID-19. The CDR3 spans 14 residues. Looked up from germline, CDR1 is SEHNR and CDR2 is FQNEAQ (reference sequence). V lost 3 bases and J lost 1, with 6 bases in between. Assay used: immunoSEQ multiplex PCR; TCRdb lists only in-frame clones, some missing. The sample includes 140,000 or so clones, over 85% of them seen just once. This rearrangement joins TRBV7-9 to TRBJ2-2; the D is unclear. The clonotype comes from a human donor in a cohort sampled during active COVID-19. Input material: peripheral blood. The chain's CDR3 is CASSLSENTGELFF. The CDR3 DNA is TGTGCCAGCAGCTTGAGTGAGAACACCGGGGAGCTGTTTTTT.